These 29 T cell receptor beta chains share one sample of origin, sequenced in a study of T cells expressing NK-cell markers. TCRdb re-called the 5' RACE reads and catalogs CDR3 proteins one per entry, DNA excluded. This sample's table reports roughly 430,000 distinct CDR3 sequences. Sequencing input: blood T cells: a sorted CD56 or NKG2C T cell subset, CD4+ or CD8+ T cells, or bulk PBMC T cells (not recorded which). All receptors derive from a woman between 18 and 75 years old in good health.

The genes are TRBV20-1 and TRBJ2-1; the TCRdb call, TRBD2, lacks DNA for checking. CDR1 is DFQATT and CDR2 is SNEGSKA in the germline V gene (reference sequence). This CDR3 contains 12 residues. CDR3 loop: CSADTGGPEQFF.

V gene TRBV28 combines with J gene TRBJ2-3; TCRdb's D gene call, TRBD2, goes unchecked for lack of DNA. This CDR3 contains 15 residues. Germline V lookup: CDR1 MDHEN, CDR2 SYDVKM. The chain's CDR3 is CASREQGRLTDTQYF.

The CDR3 region is CATEMGPYEQYF. V is TRBV6-5 and J is TRBJ2-7. Germline CDR1 is MNHEY and CDR2 is SVGAGI. The CDR3 sequence is 12 residues long.

The chain has TRBV29-1 and TRBJ1-1; TCRdb's assignment of TRBD1 cannot be checked, as there is no DNA. The germline gives CDR1 SQVTM, CDR2 ANQGSEA. The CDR3 contains 11 residues. The CDR3: CSGTGPAEAFF.

This rearrangement joins TRBV7-2 to TRBJ1-2. Per the germline V gene, CDR1 is SGHTA and CDR2 is FQGNSA. The length of the CDR3 is 16 residues. This chain's CDR3 is CASSLAPDGPQHGYTF.

V and J are TRBV7-9 and TRBJ2-5. The CDR3 sequence is 15 residues long. From germline, CDR1 is SEHNR and CDR2 FQNEAQ (reference sequence). This chain's CDR3 is CASSLVGGSLETQYF.

This rearrangement joins TRBV5-1 to TRBJ1-5; the TCRdb D gene call, TRBD1, has no DNA to confirm it. Germline CDR1 is SGHRS and CDR2 is YFSETQ. The CDR3 is 15 amino acids. The CDR3 spells CASSLEAGGNQPQHF.

The chain couples TRBV6-6 to TRBJ1-1; checking the TCRdb D call of TRBD1 is not possible without DNA. CDR1 and CDR2 from the germline V gene are MNHNY and SVGAGI (reference sequence). CDR3 length equals 13 residues. The CDR3 loop reads CASRQGVYTEAFF.

This sequence joins TRBV28 and TRBJ1-1. CDR3 size: 13 residues. Germline assignment: CDR1 MDHEN and CDR2 SYDVKM. CDR3 amino acids: CASNRSGGTEAFF.

The gene calls are TRBV6-2 or TRBV6-3 and TRBJ1-5. This CDR3 is 15 amino acids long. Germline CDR1 and CDR2: MNHEY and SVGEGT. The CDR3 spells CASSYGVTGNQPQHF.

The rearrangement links TRBV6-2 or TRBV6-3 to TRBJ2-1; with no DNA, the TCRdb D assignment of TRBD2 cannot be verified. Germline values: CDR1 MNHEY, CDR2 SVGEGT. This CDR3 contains 15 residues. CDR3 in amino acids: CASSYSGSVYNEQFF.

The chain links TRBV5-1 to TRBJ1-1; TCRdb reports TRBD1, a call that lacks DNA to check it against. Germline CDR1 and CDR2: SGHRS and YFSETQ. This CDR3 has 13 residues. CDR3 loop: CASTVRENTEAFF.

The chain uses TRBV12-3 or TRBV12-4 and TRBJ1-2; TCRdb gives TRBD1 as the D gene, but with no DNA this cannot be confirmed. The CDR3 sequence is 13 residues long. CDR3 sequence reads: CASYRGVSGGYTF.

The chain employs TRBV12-3 or TRBV12-4 and TRBJ2-3. The CDR3 spans 12 residues. The CDR3 sequence: CASASSTDTQYF.

The V call is TRBV7-9, the J call TRBJ2-5; TCRdb's assignment of TRBD2 cannot be checked, as there is no DNA. From germline, CDR1 is SEHNR and CDR2 FQNEAQ (reference sequence). CDR3 length: 17 residues. The CDR3 is CASSPSTSGREQETQYF.

The rearrangement uses TRBV29-1 and TRBJ1-2; TCRdb outputs TRBD1, but without DNA this stays unchecked. Germline CDR1 SQVTM, CDR2 ANQGSEA. This CDR3 is built from 13 residues. CDR3 region: CSVDDRGYEGYTF.

This rearrangement joins TRBV12-3 or TRBV12-4 to TRBJ2-2; the D call of TRBD1 rests on TCRdb alone, since no DNA is present to check it. CDR3 length: 17 amino acids. CDR3: CASSLANPGAATGELFF.

This chain joins TRBV2 and TRBJ2-7. The CDR3 sequence is 14 residues long. Germline V CDR1 and CDR2: SNHLY, FYNNEI. CDR3 residues: CASSEDRVSYEQYF.

The genes are TRBV30 and TRBJ2-1. The CDR3 runs to 11 residues. The germline V gene encodes CDR1 GTSNPN and CDR2 SVGIG (reference sequence). CDR3 in amino acids: CAWRLAEEQFF.

CDR3 amino acids: CSALRVGGNSNQPQHF. V is TRBV20-1 and J is TRBJ1-5. This CDR3 is 16 amino acids long. Germline V gives CDR1 DFQATT, CDR2 SNEGSKA (reference sequence).

V is TRBV20-1 and J is TRBJ1-2; TCRdb picks TRBD1, but there is no DNA to check that call. The germline CDR1 and CDR2 sequences are DFQATT and SNEGSKA (reference sequence). This CDR3 contains 15 residues. The CDR3 loop is CSAIYRDRVDYGYTF.

V is TRBV5-4 and J is TRBJ2-7. The CDR3 is 13 amino acids. Germline V gene data show CDR1 as SGHNT and CDR2 as YYREEE (reference sequence). CDR3 protein: CASSFRPTYEQYF.

The chain's CDR3 is CASSPLGGRRQHTQYF. V usage is TRBV28 and J usage is TRBJ2-3; TCRdb gives TRBD2 as the D gene, but with no DNA this cannot be confirmed. This CDR3 is built from 16 residues. Germline-derived CDR1 and CDR2 are MDHEN and SYDVKM.

The chain employs TRBV9 and TRBJ1-4. The CDR3 covers 15 residues. The V gene's germline CDR1 is SGDLS and CDR2 YYNGEE. CDR3 sequence: CASRKGFGTNEKLFF.

The rearrangement uses TRBV20-1 and TRBJ2-7; no DNA is available, so the TRBD2 call from TCRdb remains unchecked. The CDR3 has 13 residues. Germline CDR1 DFQATT, CDR2 SNEGSKA (reference sequence). The chain's CDR3 is CSAPLAGAYEQYF.

The chain has TRBV12-3 or TRBV12-4 and TRBJ1-2. CDR3 length: 15 residues. The CDR3 sequence is CASSHSGGFSYGYTF.

V is TRBV29-1 and J is TRBJ2-5; as DNA is missing, the TRBD1 call by TCRdb cannot be tested. The CDR3 loop spans 13 amino acids. From germline, CDR1 is SQVTM and CDR2 ANQGSEA. CDR3 amino acids: CSVDSGVRETQYF.

CDR3 in amino acids: CASSVSQGIDYEQYF. This chain connects TRBV7-9 to TRBJ2-7; TCRdb outputs TRBD1, but without DNA this stays unchecked. CDR1 and CDR2 (germline): SEHNR, FQNEAQ (reference sequence). The CDR3 is made up of 15 amino acids.

The chain uses TRBV11-2 and TRBJ2-3; TCRdb returns TRBD1, unconfirmable since there is no DNA. CDR1 SGHAT and CDR2 FQNNGV come from the germline V gene. The CDR3 runs 14 residues. CDR3 amino acids: CASGRGYGTDTQYF.